This T cell receptor beta chain was captured by sequencing in a study of blood T cell repertoires in COVID-19. The data were produced by immunoSEQ multiplex PCR, yet TCRdb's version contains in-frame clones alone and is incomplete. This sample yields a few hundred thousand clones, of which about 90% are seen a single time; 10% belongs to the top ten. The sample was peripheral blood. The clonotype originates from a woman between 65 and 79 years old with COVID-19, enrolled during active disease.

The DNA for the CDR3 is TGCGCCAGCAGCCCGGTCGCGGGAGGGTACAATGAGCAGTTCTTC. Translating it yields CASSPVAGGYNEQFF. This chain connects TRBV4-3 to TRBJ2-1; TRBD2 matches 9 bases. Germline V CDR1 and CDR2: LGHNA, YSLEER. CDR3 length: 15 residues. V was pared by 4 bases and J by 4 bases, with 5 bases of the junction left unmatched.